This TCR beta chain was profiled in a study of long-term antiretroviral therapy in people with HIV. As for this clone: Its antigen remains unidentified.

Notes on the study in general: Despite increasing after ART, diversity remained lower than that of transplant donor controls.

From germline, CDR1 is MDHEN and CDR2 SYDVKM. Trimming pared 5 bases from V and 0 bases from J, leaving 20 bases between. This CDR3 comprises 19 residues. immunoSEQ v3.0 was run at survey level. The data were produced by immunoSEQ multiplex PCR, yet TCRdb's version contains in-frame clones alone and is incomplete. The data contain about 20,000 clones, 70% to 90% of them seen just once; the ten biggest clones take up 3% to 4.5%. For each donor, at least one pre-ART and at least two post-ART PBMC samples were available. The V gene is TRBV28, the J gene TRBJ2-6; a weak D match, TRBD2 (6 bases). The clonotype comes from a man aged 18 to 30 with HIV. The specimen was unsorted PBMCs, collected about 4 years after starting antiretroviral therapy. The CDR3: CASSTALGAGSSGANVLTF. The CDR3 DNA is TGTGCCAGCAGTACCGCCCTAGGGGCGGGAAGCTCTGGGGCCAACGTCCTGACTTTC. Full variable domain (outside the CDR3, taken from reference TRBV28 and TRBJ2-6): DVKVTQSSRYLVKRTGEKVFLECVQDMDHENMFWYRQDPGLGLRLIYFSYDVKMKEKGDIPEGYSVSREKKERFSLILESASTNQTSMYLCASSTALGAGSSGANVLTFGAGSRLTVL.